The T cell receptor beta chain described here comes from a study of T cell changes during pregnancy in multiple sclerosis. Trimming took off 5 bases at V and 1 base at J, with 11 bases between the two ends. This CDR3 is 14 amino acids long. The germline CDR1 and CDR2 sequences are SGHAT and FQNNGV. Produced via immunoSEQ multiplex PCR; TCRdb's table is partial and in-frame only. The sample shows about 80,000 clones, about 90% of them seen only once. The V and J genes are TRBV11-2 and TRBJ2-5; weak D call: TRBD1 (6 bases). This TCR was recovered from a female donor with multiple sclerosis, enrolled in a pregnancy study. The source material was peripheral blood, sampled before pregnancy. The CDR3 nucleotides read TGTGCCAGCAGCATAACAGGGACCCAAGAGACCCAGTACTTC. This sequence encodes CASSITGTQETQYF.